These 27 T cell receptor beta chains were sequenced from one sample in a study of shared clonotypes between healthy human individuals. Clones were read by immunoSEQ multiplex PCR, and TCRdb kept only the in-frame ones, dropping some. The table shows hundreds of thousands of clones, with 55% to 85% occurring only once. Sequences were obtained from memory CD4+ T cells sorted from blood. Specified subset: CD45RA-negative fraction. These TCRs come from a woman in her twenties or thirties in good health.

The chain recombines TRBV23-1 with TRBJ2-7; 7 nucleotides align to TRBD1. TRBV23-1 is reported as an ORF; its role is uncertain. V shed 1 base, J shed 6 bases, and the junction held 3 bases outside the gene matches. The CDR3 runs 13 residues. CDR3: CASSQLQGTEQYF. CDR3 DNA: TGCGCCAGCAGTCAATTACAGGGGACCGAGCAGTACTTC.

This rearrangement joins TRBV7-3 to TRBJ2-3, with 12 bases matching TRBD2. Looked up from germline, CDR1 is SGHTA and CDR2 is FQGTGA. V was pared by 4 bases and J by 0 bases, with 2 bases of the junction left unmatched. The CDR3 contains 16 residues. The CDR3 region is CASSSGTSGSTDTQYF. For the CDR3, the DNA is TGTGCCAGCAGCTCTGGGACTAGCGGGAGCACAGATACGCAGTATTTT.

This clone has just a few counts. The chain couples TRBV25-1 to TRBJ2-1; TRBD2 matches 8 bases. The CDR3 is 14 amino acids. The germline V gene has CDR1 MGHDK and CDR2 SYGVNS. The V and J ends lost 1 base and 15 bases, in that order; junction bases with no gene match: 11. CDR3 sequence: CASSEFGGGRGSFF. The CDR3 DNA sequence: TGTGCCAGCAGTGAATTCGGGGGGGGTCGCGGGTCGTTCTTC.

The chain has TRBV4-2 and TRBJ2-1; TRBD2 matches 10 bases. The CDR3 is 19 amino acids. Germline CDR1 is LGHNA and CDR2 is YNFKEQ. Unmatched junction bases numbered 18, after V lost 6 bases and J lost 4 bases. CDR3 bases: TGTGCCAGCAGTGCCCTAGCGGGAGTAGGCAACCCTATTTACAATGAGCAGTTCTTC. Its protein product is CASSALAGVGNPIYNEQFF.

This chain's CDR3 is CASSARTSADNEQFF. The CDR3 DNA follows: TGTGCCAGCAGTGCCCGGACTAGCGCGGACAATGAGCAGTTCTTC. V is TRBV6-1 and J is TRBJ2-1, with TRBD2 identical over 9 bases. The germline CDR1 and CDR2 sequences are MNHNS and SASEGT. The CDR3 loop spans 15 amino acids. J gave up 5 bases and V 4 bases, and 6 bases lay outside the gene matches.

The J gene is TRBJ1-3, the V gene TRBV11-3, with a possible D match to TRBD1 (6 bases). This CDR3 has 17 amino acids. Trimming pared 5 bases from V and 1 base from J, leaving 18 bases between. Germline-derived CDR1 and CDR2 are SGHNT and YENEEA. The CDR3 region has the DNA TGTGCCAGCAGCCAAGGGGGTTGGGAGGCTTCTGGAAACACCATATATTTT. It encodes CASSQGGWEASGNTIYF.

The chain links TRBV2 to TRBJ2-7, with unresolved D. V shed 3 bases and J shed 4 bases, with 7 bases lying between them. This CDR3 region has 12 residues. Germline V gene lookup returns CDR1 SNHLY and CDR2 FYNNEI. This chain's CDR3 is CASSEDYYEQYF. In DNA form, the CDR3 reads TGTGCCAGCAGTGAGGATTATTACGAGCAGTACTTC.

The V gene is TRBV4-2, the J gene TRBJ2-6, with D perhaps matching TRBD1 or TRBD2 (5 bases each). Trimming cost V 3 bases and J 3 bases, with 15 bases left between them. This CDR3 is 17 amino acids long. The germline V gene has CDR1 LGHNA and CDR2 YNFKEQ. The CDR3 protein is CASSQANEGFGANVLTF. CDR3 DNA sequence: TGTGCCAGCAGCCAGGCTAACGAGGGGTTTGGGGCCAACGTCCTGACTTTC.

The chain joins TRBV9 to TRBJ1-2; no clear D. Germline lookup yields CDR1 SGDLS and CDR2 YYNGEE. The CDR3 contains 13 residues. V was trimmed by 4 bases and J by 2 bases, leaving 9 bases between them. CDR3 amino acids: CASSPRSNYGYTF. Here the CDR3 DNA reads TGTGCCAGCAGCCCCCGCTCAAACTATGGCTACACCTTC.

V gene TRBV5-1 combines with J gene TRBJ1-1; 7 bases agree with TRBD1. V gave up 5 bases and J gave up 2 bases; unmatched junction bases: 6. This CDR3 comprises 14 residues. From germline, CDR1 is SGHRS and CDR2 YFSETQ. The CDR3, as DNA: TGCGCCAGCAGACTACAGGGGATTAACACTGAAGCTTTCTTT. This translates into CASRLQGINTEAFF.

This chain joins TRBV2 and TRBJ1-1; D gene unclear. This CDR3 contains 14 residues. V was pared by 8 bases and J by 1 base, with 14 bases between. The V gene's germline CDR1 is SNHLY and CDR2 FYNNEI. The CDR3 region has the DNA TGTGCCAGCTCGTGGGAGTCGGGGAACACTGAAGCTTTCTTT. Its translation: CASSWESGNTEAFF.

For this clone: The same CDR3 arises from other DNA sequences in this sample as well. The J gene is TRBJ1-1, the V gene TRBV29-1; D possibly corresponds to TRBD1 (5 bases). Germline V gene lookup returns CDR1 SQVTM and CDR2 ANQGSEA. Deletions cut 4 bases from V and 1 base from J, with 7 bases between. CDR3 length: 12 amino acids. CDR3 DNA sequence: TGCAGCGTTGTCGGGGGGAACACTGAAGCTTTCTTT. Translation: CSVVGGNTEAFF.

The V call is TRBV10-2, the J call TRBJ1-3; 9 bases fit TRBD1. The CDR3 loop spans 15 amino acids. Germline V gives CDR1 WSHSY, CDR2 SAAADI. The junction had 5 bases not matched to a gene; V was cut back by 5 bases and J by 3 bases. In nucleotides, the CDR3 is TGCGCCAGCAGTTCCTCGGACAGGGGTGGAAACACCATATATTTT. Its protein product is CASSSSDRGGNTIYF.

The chain joins TRBV7-2 to TRBJ2-5; 9 positions agree with TRBD2. CDR3 length: 16 residues. The ends lost 2 bases at V and 0 bases at J; junction bases unmatched: 4. Germline values: CDR1 SGHTA, CDR2 FQGNSA. This chain's CDR3 is CASSLQSSGNQETQYF. Here the CDR3 DNA reads TGTGCCAGCAGCTTACAGTCTAGCGGGAACCAAGAGACCCAGTACTTC.

Note on this clone: This may stem from a read error, because a much larger clone lies one nucleotide away. The chain joins TRBV7-2 to TRBJ2-5, with a possible D match to TRBD1 (6 bases). The CDR3 consists of 13 residues. V was cut by 3 bases and J by 5 bases, with 10 bases left in between. The germline V gene has CDR1 SGHTA and CDR2 FQGNSA. This chain's CDR3 is CASSFGGGETQYF. Here the CDR3 DNA reads TGTGCCAGCAGCTTTGGGGGCGGGGAGACCCAGTACTTC.

This chain links TRBV25-1 with TRBJ2-5, with a tentative D call TRBD2 (5 bases). The CDR3 extends over 12 amino acids. V lost 7 bases to trimming and J lost 5 bases, with 11 bases between them. Germline loops: CDR1 MGHDK, CDR2 SYGVNS. The CDR3 DNA follows: TGTGCCAGCACTGGGAGAGCGGAGACCCAGTACTTC. Translation: CASTGRAETQYF.

The gene calls are TRBV11-3 and TRBJ1-1; D is unclear. Trimming took off 3 bases at V and 0 bases at J, with 5 bases between the two ends. The CDR3 runs to 13 residues. Germline assignment: CDR1 SGHNT and CDR2 YENEEA. The CDR3 DNA reads TGTGCCAGCAGCTTTGGTTTGAACACTGAAGCTTTCTTT. Translation: CASSFGLNTEAFF.

V is TRBV28 and J is TRBJ1-6; TRBD1 aligns across 9 bases. The CDR3 spans 14 residues. The J segment lost 8 bases and the V segment lost 7 bases, leaving 6 bases of the junction unmatched. CDR1 and CDR2 (germline): MDHEN, SYDVKM. This CDR3 is CASTVQGADSPLHF. CDR3 DNA sequence: TGTGCCAGCACCGTACAGGGGGCGGATTCACCCCTCCACTTT.

The chain carries TRBV5-1 and TRBJ1-2, with D possibly being TRBD1 (6 bases). Trimming took 4 bases from V and 5 from J, leaving 18 bases between them. This CDR3 comprises 15 residues. In germline, CDR1 is SGHRS, CDR2 YFSETQ. CDR3 coding DNA: TGCGCCAGCAGCCCGGAAGGGGGGCTCGTTTATGGCTACACCTTC. It translates to CASSPEGGLVYGYTF.

A word on this clone: Within the sample, other DNA sequences also encode this same CDR3. This chain uses TRBV5-1 with TRBJ2-1, with D possibly being TRBD1 (6 bases). The CDR3 loop spans 15 amino acids. Per germline, CDR1 SGHRS and CDR2 YFSETQ. Trimming took off 4 bases at V and 0 bases at J, with 11 bases between the two ends. CDR3 bases: TGCGCCAGCAGCGTGGACAGTTACTCCTACAATGAGCAGTTCTTC. Translated, it gives CASSVDSYSYNEQFF.

V is TRBV6-1 and J is TRBJ2-5, with TRBD2 identical over 9 bases. Germline assignment: CDR1 MNHNS and CDR2 SASEGT. The ends lost 4 bases at V and 3 bases at J; junction bases unmatched: 3. The CDR3 sequence is 14 residues long. The CDR3 DNA reads as TGTGCCAGCAGTGTTAGCGGGAGTGAAGAGACCCAGTACTTC. Translating gives CASSVSGSEETQYF.

This rearrangement joins TRBV28 to TRBJ1-5, with D perhaps matching TRBD1 (5 bases). The CDR3 runs 16 residues. The V gene lost 10 bases and the J gene lost 3 bases, with 22 bases spanning the gap. Germline V CDR1 and CDR2: MDHEN, SYDVKM. CDR3 residues: CATTRRSRGDNQPQHF. CDR3 in DNA: TGTGCCACCACCAGAAGGTCTCGGGGCGACAATCAGCCCCAGCATTTT.

The chain combines TRBV5-1 with TRBJ2-5; tentatively, D is TRBD1 (5 bases). This CDR3 contains 13 residues. V was shortened by 7 bases and J by 2 bases, with 12 bases between the two germline ends. The germline gives CDR1 SGHRS, CDR2 YFSETQ. CDR3 residues: CASFDSEQETQYF. The CDR3, as DNA: TGCGCCAGCTTTGACAGCGAGCAAGAGACCCAGTACTTC. The full variable domain, completed using reference TRBV5-1 and TRBJ2-5, is KAGVTQTPRYLIKTRGQQVTLSCSPISGHRSVSWYQQTPGQGLQFLFEYFSETQRNKGNFPGRFSGRQFSNSRSEMNVSTLELGDSALYLCASFDSEQETQYFGPGTRLLVL.

CDR3 residues: CASSYSGTLGDEQFF. The CDR3 DNA follows: TGTGCCAGCAGTTACTCTGGGACTCTAGGGGATGAGCAGTTCTTC. V is TRBV6-6 and J is TRBJ2-1; D is perhaps TRBD2 (6 bases). There are 15 residues in the CDR3. The V end lost 0 bases, the J end lost 8 bases, and 14 bases lay between the germline ends. Germline CDR1 and CDR2: MNHNY and SVGAGI (reference sequence).

This clone was detected only once. The rearrangement joins TRBV30 to TRBJ1-5; tentative D call: TRBD1 (5 bases). Trimming cost V 0 bases and J 10 bases, with 13 bases left between them. CDR3 length: 13 amino acids. In germline, CDR1 is GTSNPN, CDR2 SVGIG (reference sequence). CDR3 in DNA: TGTGCCTGGAGTGTACTAGGGGAGGGTCCCCAGCATTTT. It translates to CAWSVLGEGPQHF.

The J gene is TRBJ2-7, the V gene TRBV19, with D possibly being TRBD2 (6 bases). Per germline, CDR1 LNHDA and CDR2 SQIVND (reference sequence). V dropped 3 bases and J dropped 2 bases, with 14 bases sitting between them. The CDR3 covers 15 residues. CDR3 loop: CASSIPGSQAYEQYF. As DNA, the CDR3 is TGTGCCAGTAGTATTCCCGGGAGTCAGGCCTACGAGCAGTACTTC.

This clone occurred many times. The chain links TRBV6-4 to TRBJ1-2; the match to TRBD1 covers 12 bases. The CDR3 totals 16 residues. Germline CDR1 and CDR2: MRHNA and SNTAGT. V was pared by 6 bases and J by 6 bases, with 11 bases of the junction left unmatched. The CDR3 DNA is TGTGCCAGCAGCCGCGACCCGGGACAGGGGGCAGATGGCTACACCTTC. Its translation is CASSRDPGQGADGYTF.